This T cell receptor (beta chain) is drawn from a study of cytomegalovirus exposure and HLA in healthy donors. The study ran its PCR with 60 Vbeta and 13 Jbeta primers. This table comes from immunoSEQ multiplex PCR, and its TCRdb copy is limited to in-frame clones, with some not included. The table records approximately 140,000 clones, about four fifths of them present only once. This CDR3 is 13 amino acids long. With 6 bases removed from V and 6 bases from J, the gap between germline ends came to 14 bases. Germline V gene lookup returns CDR1 SGDLS and CDR2 YYNGEE. Broader study findings: At a 0.05 false discovery rate, a later analysis found over 15,000 TCR beta sequences to be associated with HLA alleles. With later analysis, a missense DCLRE1C variant became linked to TCR beta V- and J-gene trimming. Follow-up analysis found HLA locus-dependent TCR association rates, highest for DRB1 and lowest for HLA-C. Further analysis was carried out later, and it showed several of the most significant clusters appearing linked to common viral pathogens.

With regard to this clone: Its antigen is as yet unknown.

Sequenced material: PBMCs. This rearrangement joins TRBV9 to TRBJ2-3, with D uncertain. The receptor's source is a man aged 50 to 60 in good health and CMV-seropositive. CDR3 residues: CASTFQAPDTQYF. The DNA of the CDR3 is TGTGCCAGCACTTTCCAGGCCCCGGATACGCAGTATTTT.